A selection of T cell receptor beta chains follows, all from one sample in a study of control samples from healthy donors and cancer patients. The table came from immunoSEQ multiplex PCR; TCRdb's copy has only in-frame clones and leaves some out. The sample yields tens of thousands of clones, about four fifths seen once. The sequenced sample was blood. These receptors were collected from a man in his fifties or sixties in good health. Each CDR3 is given with its conserved first and last residue. D genes are given only for firm matches. Size values are once, few and many counts, or a class for expanded clones, and some rows have none.

CDR3aa,CDR3nt,j_gene,d_gene,abundance,v_gene
CATSTTRNEQFF,TGTGCCACCAGCACAACCCGCAATGAGCAGTTCTTC,TRBJ2-1,.,.,TRBV15
CSGQPPTGELFF,TGCAGCGGGCAGCCCCCCACCGGGGAGCTGTTTTTT,TRBJ2-2,.,once,TRBV29-1
CASSDGTSVNTGELFF,TGTGCCAGCAGTGATGGGACTAGCGTGAACACCGGGGAGCTGTTTTTT,TRBJ2-2,TRBD2,few,TRBV9
CATQMQGGEQYF,TGTGCCACCCAGATGCAGGGGGGCGAGCAGTACTTC,TRBJ2-7,.,.,TRBV24-1
CASSGDRVGTEAFF,TGTGCCAGCAGCGGAGACAGGGTGGGGACTGAAGCTTTCTTT,TRBJ1-1,TRBD1,.,TRBV9
CASSYTGSNTEAFF,TGTGCCAGCAGCTATACGGGTTCTAACACTGAAGCTTTCTTT,TRBJ1-1,.,.,TRBV3-1/TRBV3-2
CASSLSSRQETQYF,TGTGCCAGCAGCTTATCTAGCAGGCAAGAGACCCAGTACTTC,TRBJ2-5,.,.,TRBV7-3
CASSQADRDQETQYF,TGTGCCAGCAGCCAAGCGGACAGGGACCAAGAGACCCAGTACTTC,TRBJ2-5,TRBD1,few,TRBV3-1/TRBV3-2
CASSLASLPSSYNEQFF,TGTGCCAGCAGCTTGGCAAGCCTGCCGAGCTCCTACAATGAGCAGTTCTTC,TRBJ2-1,.,.,TRBV5-4
CASGSGPSGRLNEQFF,TGTGCTAGTGGTTCTGGGCCTAGCGGGAGACTAAATGAGCAGTTCTTC,TRBJ2-1,TRBD2,.,TRBV12-5